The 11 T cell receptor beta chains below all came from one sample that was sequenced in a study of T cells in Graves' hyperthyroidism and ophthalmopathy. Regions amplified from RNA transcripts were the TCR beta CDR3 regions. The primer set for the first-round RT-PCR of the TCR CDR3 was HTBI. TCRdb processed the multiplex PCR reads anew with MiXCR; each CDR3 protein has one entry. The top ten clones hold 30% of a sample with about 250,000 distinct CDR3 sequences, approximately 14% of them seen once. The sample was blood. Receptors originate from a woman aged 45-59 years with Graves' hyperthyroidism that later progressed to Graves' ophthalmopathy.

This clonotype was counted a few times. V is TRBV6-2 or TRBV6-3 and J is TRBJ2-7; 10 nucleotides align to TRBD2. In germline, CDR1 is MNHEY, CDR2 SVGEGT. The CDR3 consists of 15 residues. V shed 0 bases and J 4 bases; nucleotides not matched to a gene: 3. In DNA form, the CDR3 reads TGTGCCAGCAGTTACTCGGCTAGCGGGAGTTACGAGCAGTACTTC. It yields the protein CASSYSASGSYEQYF.

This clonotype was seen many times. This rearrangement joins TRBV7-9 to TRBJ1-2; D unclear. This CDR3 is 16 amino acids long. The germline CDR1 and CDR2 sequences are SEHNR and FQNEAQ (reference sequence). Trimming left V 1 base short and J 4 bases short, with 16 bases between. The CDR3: CASSLGGRGDPYGYTF. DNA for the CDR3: TGTGCCAGCAGCTTAGGTGGTCGGGGAGATCCCTATGGCTACACCTTC.

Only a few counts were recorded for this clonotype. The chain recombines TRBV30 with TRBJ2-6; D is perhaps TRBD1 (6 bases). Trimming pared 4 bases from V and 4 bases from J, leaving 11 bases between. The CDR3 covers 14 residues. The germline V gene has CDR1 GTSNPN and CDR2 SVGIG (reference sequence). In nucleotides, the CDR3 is TGTGCCTGGACCCAGGGGCAAGGGGCCAACGTCCTGACTTTC. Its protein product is CAWTQGQGANVLTF.

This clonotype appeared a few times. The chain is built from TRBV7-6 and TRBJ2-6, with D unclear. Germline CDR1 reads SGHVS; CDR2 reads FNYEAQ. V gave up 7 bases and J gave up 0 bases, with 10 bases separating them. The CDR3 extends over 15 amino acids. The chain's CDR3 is CASTHWGSGANVLTF. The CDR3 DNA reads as TGTGCCAGCACCCATTGGGGCTCTGGGGCCAACGTCCTGACTTTC.

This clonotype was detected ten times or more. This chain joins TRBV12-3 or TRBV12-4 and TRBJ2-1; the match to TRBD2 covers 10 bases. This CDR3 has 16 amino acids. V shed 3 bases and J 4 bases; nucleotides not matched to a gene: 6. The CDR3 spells CASSFIAGGLYNEQFF. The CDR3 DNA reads TGTGCCAGCAGTTTTATAGCGGGAGGACTATACAATGAGCAGTTCTTC.

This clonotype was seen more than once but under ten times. CDR3 protein: CASSPNLFNQPQHF. The CDR3, as DNA: TGTGCCAGCAGTCCCAACCTATTCAATCAGCCCCAGCATTTT. The chain uses TRBV27 and TRBJ1-5; D is undetermined. The CDR3 is 14 amino acids. The ends were cut back, 5 bases at V and 3 bases at J, with 11 bases in the middle. Germline CDR1 reads MNHEY; CDR2 reads SMNVEV (reference sequence).

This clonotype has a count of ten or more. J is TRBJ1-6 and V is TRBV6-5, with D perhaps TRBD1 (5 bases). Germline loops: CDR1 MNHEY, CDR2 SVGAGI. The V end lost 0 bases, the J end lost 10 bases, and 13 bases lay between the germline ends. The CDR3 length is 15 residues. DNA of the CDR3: TGTGCCAGCAGTTACTCGTTGGGGCCGCGGTCACCCCTCCACTTT. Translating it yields CASSYSLGPRSPLHF.

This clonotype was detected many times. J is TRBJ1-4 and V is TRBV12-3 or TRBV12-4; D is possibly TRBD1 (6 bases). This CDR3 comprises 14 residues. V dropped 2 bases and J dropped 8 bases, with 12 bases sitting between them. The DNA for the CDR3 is TGTGCCAGCAGTTTATCCAGGGGCGAGGAAAAACTGTTTTTT. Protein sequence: CASSLSRGEEKLFF.

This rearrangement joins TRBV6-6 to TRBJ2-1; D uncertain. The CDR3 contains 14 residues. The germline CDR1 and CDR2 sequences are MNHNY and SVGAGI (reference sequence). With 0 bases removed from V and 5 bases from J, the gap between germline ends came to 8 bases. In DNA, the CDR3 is TGTGCCAGCAGTTACTCGACTCGAGACAATGAGCAGTTCTTC. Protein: CASSYSTRDNEQFF.

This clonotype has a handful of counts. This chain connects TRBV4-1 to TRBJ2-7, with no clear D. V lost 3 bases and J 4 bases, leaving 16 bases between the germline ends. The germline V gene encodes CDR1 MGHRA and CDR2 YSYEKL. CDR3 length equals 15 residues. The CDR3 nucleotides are TGCGCCAGCAGCCACCCGTCGGGTGGCTCGTACGAGCAGTACTTC. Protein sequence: CASSHPSGGSYEQYF.

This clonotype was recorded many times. CDR3 bases: TGTGCCACCAGTCTGGGACAGGGGACAGATACGCAGTATTTT. Residues: CATSLGQGTDTQYF. The gene calls are TRBV24-1 and TRBJ2-3; TRBD1 agrees at 10 bases. There are 14 residues in the CDR3. V lost 6 bases to trimming and J lost 3 bases; unmatched junction nucleotides: 2. Germline CDR1 reads KGHDR; CDR2 reads SFDVKD.